This T cell receptor beta chain originates from a study of a mutant IDH1 vaccine in newly diagnosed glioma. The wider study: Patients had received radiotherapy, temozolomide, or both previously, most receiving both.

CDR1 and CDR2 from the germline V gene are LGHNA and YNFKEQ. V was clipped by 6 bases and J by 5 bases, with 13 bases between them. The CDR3 contains 13 residues. Only in-frame clones appear in the TCRdb table, and some are missing; sequencing was by immunoSEQ multiplex PCR. The sample consists of under 30,000 clones, approximately 88% of them appearing once. Notes on this clone: The antigen is unknown.

Stated time point: week 47, end of study. Each dose of the vaccine consisted of 300 ug of mutant IDH1 20-mer peptide, with topical imiquimod. The source of this sequence is a man in his forties with glioma. This rearrangement joins TRBV4-2 to TRBJ1-2, with a weak D call TRBD1 (5 bases). Sequencing was performed on PBMCs, taken from a glioma patient whose treatment included an IDH1 peptide vaccine. The CDR3 loop reads CASSDDRPYGYTF. The CDR3 nucleotides are TGTGCCAGCAGTGACGACAGACCTTATGGCTACACCTTC.